A selection of T cell receptor beta chains follows, all from one sample in a study of regulatory T cells in long-lasting Graves disease. TCRdb re-called the multiplex PCR reads through MiXCR, storing one row per CDR3 protein. In the table there are 500,000 to 800,000 distinct CDR3 sequences, around 30% of which are singletons. This sample comprised peripheral blood mononuclear cells (PBMCs), obtained when the disease was refractory, from a patient treated with antithyroid drugs. These receptors were taken from a female donor with Graves disease. CDR3s include the opening cysteine and the closing phenylalanine or tryptophan. The D gene is left open where the match is weak. Expanded clones get a size class; other rows say once, few or many, or leave the size out.

v_gene	abundance	d_gene	j_gene	CDR3aa	CDR3nt
TRBV2	few	TRBD1	TRBJ1-1	CASSVRQGGTEAFF	TGTGCCAGCAGCGTACGACAGGGCGGCACTGAAGCTTTCTTT
TRBV29-1	NA	NA	TRBJ1-1	CSVDGPRIDVNTEAFF	TGCAGCGTTGACGGACCTCGAATAGACGTGAACACTGAAGCTTTCTTT
TRBV19	NA	NA	TRBJ1-2	CASSLSGVNYGYTF	TGTGCCAGTAGTCTCTCAGGGGTGAACTATGGCTACACCTTC
TRBV3-1	few	TRBD1	TRBJ1-6	CASSSRDRVRSPLHF	TGTGCCAGCAGCTCCCGGGACAGGGTGCGATCACCCCTCCACTTT
TRBV11-1	few	NA	TRBJ2-5	CASSLALPGAETQYF	TGTGCCAGCAGCTTAGCCCTCCCGGGGGCAGAGACCCAGTACTTC
TRBV3-1	few	TRBD1	TRBJ1-2	CASSQANRGLGYGYTF	TGTGCCAGCAGCCAAGCCAACAGGGGGTTAGGCTATGGCTACACCTTC
TRBV20-1	NA	NA	TRBJ2-2	CSASVRGANTGELFF	TGCAGTGCTAGTGTCCGGGGGGCTAACACCGGGGAGCTGTTTTTT
TRBV7-6	few	NA	TRBJ1-4	CASSFRSTNEKLFF	TGTGCCAGCAGCTTTAGATCAACTAATGAAAAACTGTTTTTT
TRBV28	many	NA	TRBJ1-2	CASSLNPGHYGYTF	TGTGCCAGCAGTTTAAATCCGGGCCACTATGGCTACACCTTC
TRBV18	NA	NA	TRBJ1-4	CASPPNEKLFF	TGTGCCAGCCCACCAAATGAAAAACTGTTTTTT
TRBV3-1	many	NA	TRBJ2-7	CASRRGTTTYEQYF	TGTGCCAGCAGGCGCGGCACCACAACCTACGAGCAGTACTTC
TRBV6-2/TRBV6-3	once	TRBD1	TRBJ1-2	CASSYSLLGQHYGYTF	TGTGCCAGCAGTTACTCCCTCCTGGGACAGCATTATGGCTACACCTTC
TRBV6-1	NA	NA	TRBJ1-6	CASRAPSGTQNSPLHF	TGTGCCAGCAGGGCCCCCTCCGGGACACAAAATTCACCCCTCCACTTT
TRBV9	many	TRBD1	TRBJ1-1	CASSVEGGQGYTEAFF	TGTGCCAGCAGCGTAGAGGGTGGACAGGGATACACTGAAGCTTTCTTT
TRBV7-2	few	NA	TRBJ2-7	CASSLRGGGSSYEQYF	TGTGCCAGCAGCTTAAGGGGGGGAGGAAGCTCCTACGAGCAGTACTTC
TRBV5-1	NA	NA	TRBJ1-4	CASSTGGGSTNEKLFF	TGCGCCAGCAGCACCGGAGGGGGTTCAACTAATGAAAAACTGTTTTTT
TRBV12-3/TRBV12-4	many	TRBD1	TRBJ2-5	CASSLAPGTGRETQYF	TGTGCCAGCAGTTTAGCACCAGGGACAGGGAGGGAGACCCAGTACTTC
TRBV6-1	NA	NA	TRBJ1-2	CASSELHGYTF	TGTGCCAGCAGTGAACTACATGGCTACACCTTC
TRBV4-1	NA	NA	TRBJ2-7	CASSQRQDTYEQYF	TGCGCCAGCAGCCAAAGGCAGGATACCTACGAGCAGTACTTC
TRBV3-1	NA	NA	TRBJ2-1	CASSQRLNNEQFF	TGTGCCAGCAGCCAACGACTCAACAATGAGCAGTTCTTC
TRBV3-1	few	NA	TRBJ2-7	CASSQDPLASYEQYF	TGTGCCAGCAGCCAAGATCCATTAGCGAGCTACGAGCAGTACTTC
TRBV20-1	NA	TRBD2	TRBJ2-7	CSAKGTSEIYEQYF	TGCAGTGCTAAAGGGACTAGCGAGATCTACGAGCAGTACTTC
TRBV6-2/TRBV6-3	many	NA	TRBJ1-2	CASSSGDRFYGYTF	TGTGCCAGCAGTTCAGGAGACAGGTTCTATGGCTACACCTTC
TRBV30	few	NA	TRBJ1-1	CAWSVGGGNTEAFF	TGTGCCTGGAGTGTTGGGGGCGGGAACACTGAAGCTTTCTTT
TRBV20-1	NA	TRBD2	TRBJ2-7	CSASVSGTSYEQYF	TGCAGTGCTAGTGTTAGCGGGACCTCCTACGAGCAGTACTTC
TRBV2	NA	NA	TRBJ1-4	CASSSSGGTEKLFF	TGTGCCAGCAGTAGTTCAGGAGGAACCGAAAAACTGTTTTTT